Listed here is a single TCR beta chain. This clone was seen a handful of times. The specificity of this receptor is unknown. No quality values exist for individual bases; no much larger clone is one base distant. TCRbeta CDR3 regions were amplified from genomic DNA using the immunoSEQ Assay, a bias-controlled multiplex PCR. In the source study's methods: Within the assay, amplification of reference gene primers was used to estimate how many nucleated cells each sample contained. To quantify the absolute abundance of each unique TCRbeta CDR3 rearrangement, sequence reads were collapsed and filtered. For each sample, productive Simpson clonality was calculated as the square root of Simpson's diversity index across productive rearrangements. TCRdb stores this immuneACCESS table with in-frame sequences only. Part of the clones is absent; in the studies checked, under half of the shortfall reflects unresolved V genes, and no reason is known for the rest. Clone size and the V and J calls come from that table; the DNA yielded D and trimming. The table for this sample lists about 300,000 clones; around 90% of them were counted only once. The ten largest clones take up 1.3% of the sample.

The collaborating institutions used their own protocols to collect whole blood in K2EDTA tubes. For TCRbeta analysis, collaborators shipped samples in one of three forms: frozen whole blood, isolated PBMCs, or DNA extracted from either of those sample types. The data stem from a study of blood T cell repertoires in COVID-19 (TCRdb year 2020). Some background on the complete study: The collaborator samples originated in the United States, Italy and Spain and spanned the acute and convalescent phases of COVID-19. The prospective study material was composed of cDNA or gDNA derived from T cells, B-cell-depleted T cells, or PBMCs. Deeply sampled blood TCRbeta repertoires from subjects exposed to, actively infected with, or recovered from COVID-19 were included in the dataset. A freely available public database, intended as a resource for researchers studying the immune response to SARS-CoV-2, is where the repertoires were released. Samples came from the ongoing ImmuneRACE study (first 160 participants) plus 1,254 subjects from 6 global collaborators. A de-identified subject ID, COVID-19 status, age in years and sex were almost always included in the sample metadata. Where available, HLA class I and class II types were obtained from metadata supplied by the sample provider rather than from assay-based typing. Results and caveats for the whole study, not just this receptor: The quantity of clinical and demographic metadata differed by source and by participant and was supplied without curation.

CDR1 and CDR2 are drawn from the germline V gene (reference sequence): SGHNT, YYREEE. The CDR3 holds 15 amino acids from the cysteine to the phenylalanine. Solely the CDR3 DNA is kept, with 45 bases framed from the first base. Ends trimmed: V by 0 bases, J by 7 bases; bases unmatched to a gene: 3. The chain links TRBV5-4 with TRBJ2-1, and TRBD2 aligns with 11 junction nucleotides. The source of this sequence is a man in his sixties or seventies with acute or convalescent COVID-19. The sample taken for sequencing was peripheral blood. The CDR3 here reads CASSLVAGGPNEQFF. The sequenced DNA: TGTGCCAGCAGCTTGGTAGCGGGGGGGCCAAATGAGCAGTTCTTC. The full variable domain, completed from the reference TRBV5-4 and TRBJ2-1 proteins outside the CDR3, reads ETGVTQSPTHLIKTRGQQVTLRCSSQSGHNTVSWYQQALGQGPQFIFQYYREEENGRGNFPPRFSGLQFPNYSSELNVNALELDDSALYLCASSLVAGGPNEQFFGPGTRLTVL.